The present entry profiles one T cell receptor beta chain with its context. The data are from a study of CD8 T cells in Susac syndrome. Roughly 0.45 to 1 ug RNA was reverse transcribed with random hexamers. Amplification of TCR beta CDR3 across 54 Vbeta and 13 Jbeta was performed with immunoSEQ multiplex PCR. TCRdb ran MiXCR on the immunoSEQ multiplex PCR reads and lists one entry per CDR3 protein. This table has 250,000 to 300,000 distinct CDR3 sequences, roughly 90% appearing once. This CDR3 comprises 14 residues. The ends were cut back, 4 bases at V and 3 bases at J, with 13 bases in the middle. Bulk CD8+ and CD4+ cells came from magnetic negative isolation; CD8+ TEMRA by FACS.

The TCR comes from a human donor with multiple sclerosis. Sequencing was carried out using CD8+ T cells from PBMCs. The genes are TRBV12-3 or TRBV12-4 and TRBJ2-7; D is possibly TRBD1 (5 bases). The CDR3 reads CASSSSDTNYEQYF. In DNA form, the CDR3 reads TGTGCCAGCAGTTCCTCGGACACGAACTACGAGCAGTACTTC.